Below, one T cell receptor (beta chain) is given with its context. The data were taken from a study of shared clonotypes between healthy human individuals. The germline V gene encodes CDR1 SGHNT and CDR2 YENEEA. V lost 0 bases and J 3 bases, leaving 9 bases between the germline ends. CDR3 length equals 14 residues. Clones were read by immunoSEQ multiplex PCR, and TCRdb kept only the in-frame ones, dropping some. The profile shows about 1.5 million clones, under 99% of them singletons. The rearrangement links TRBV11-3 to TRBJ2-7; D not resolved. This TCR derives from a man aged 30-40 years in good health. The sequenced sample was naive CD4+ T cells sorted from blood. Noted subset: CD45RA+ positively selected. CDR3 DNA sequence: TGTGCCAGCAGCTTAGATTTGGGGAACTACGAGCAGTACTTC. It encodes CASSLDLGNYEQYF.